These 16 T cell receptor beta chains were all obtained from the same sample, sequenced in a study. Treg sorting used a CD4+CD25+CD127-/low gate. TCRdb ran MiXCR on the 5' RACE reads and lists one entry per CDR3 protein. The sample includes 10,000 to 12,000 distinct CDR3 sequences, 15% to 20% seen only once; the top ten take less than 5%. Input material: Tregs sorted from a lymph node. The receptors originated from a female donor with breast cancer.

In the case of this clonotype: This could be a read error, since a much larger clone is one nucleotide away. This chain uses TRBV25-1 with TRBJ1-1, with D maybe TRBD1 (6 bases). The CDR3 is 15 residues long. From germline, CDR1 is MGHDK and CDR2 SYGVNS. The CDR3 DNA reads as TGTGCCAGCAGTGCCCCGGGACACCAGAACACTGAAGCTTGCTTT. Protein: CASSAPGHQNTEACF.

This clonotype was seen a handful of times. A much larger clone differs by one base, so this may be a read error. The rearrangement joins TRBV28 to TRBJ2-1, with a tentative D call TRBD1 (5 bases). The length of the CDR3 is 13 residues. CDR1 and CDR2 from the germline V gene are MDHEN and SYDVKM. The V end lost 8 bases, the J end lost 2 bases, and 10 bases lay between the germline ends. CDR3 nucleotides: TGTGCCAGCGGTGACAGCGCCTACAATGAGCAGTTCTTC. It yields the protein CASGDSAYNEQFF.

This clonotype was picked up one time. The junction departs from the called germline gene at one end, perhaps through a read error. The CDR3 loop reads CSVWPAQGEETRYF. CDR3 nucleotides: TGCAGCGTGTGGCCTGCACAGGGAGAAGAGACCCGGTACTTC. The J gene is TRBJ2-5, the V gene TRBV29-1; D possibly corresponds to TRBD1 (6 bases). The CDR3 is 14 amino acids. From germline, CDR1 is SQVTM and CDR2 ANQGSEA.

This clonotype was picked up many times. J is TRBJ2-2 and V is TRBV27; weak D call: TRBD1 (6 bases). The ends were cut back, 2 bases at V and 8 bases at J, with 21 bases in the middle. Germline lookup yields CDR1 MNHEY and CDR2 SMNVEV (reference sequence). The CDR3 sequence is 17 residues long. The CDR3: CASSLTGWGPARGELFF. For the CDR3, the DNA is TGTGCCAGCAGTTTAACGGGCTGGGGGCCGGCGAGGGGGGAGCTGTTTTTT.

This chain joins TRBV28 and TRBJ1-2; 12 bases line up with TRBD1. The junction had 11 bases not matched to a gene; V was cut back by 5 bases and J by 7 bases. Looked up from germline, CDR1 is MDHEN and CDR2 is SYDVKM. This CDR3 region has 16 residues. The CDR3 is CASSAKGTGGRVGYTF. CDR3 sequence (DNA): TGTGCCAGCAGTGCGAAAGGGACAGGGGGCAGAGTTGGCTACACCTTC.

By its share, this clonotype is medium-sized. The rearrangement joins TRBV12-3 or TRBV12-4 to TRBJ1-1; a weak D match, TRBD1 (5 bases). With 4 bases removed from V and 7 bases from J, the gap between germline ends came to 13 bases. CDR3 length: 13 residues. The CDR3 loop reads CASSYLGAFEAFF. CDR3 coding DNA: TGTGCCAGCAGTTACCTTGGGGCGTTTGAAGCTTTCTTT.

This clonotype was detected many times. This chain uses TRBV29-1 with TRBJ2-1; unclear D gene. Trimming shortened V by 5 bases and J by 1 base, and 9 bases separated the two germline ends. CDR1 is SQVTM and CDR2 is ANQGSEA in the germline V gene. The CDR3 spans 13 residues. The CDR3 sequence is CSVRDSSYNEQFF. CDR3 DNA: TGCAGCGTTCGAGATTCGTCCTACAATGAGCAGTTCTTC.

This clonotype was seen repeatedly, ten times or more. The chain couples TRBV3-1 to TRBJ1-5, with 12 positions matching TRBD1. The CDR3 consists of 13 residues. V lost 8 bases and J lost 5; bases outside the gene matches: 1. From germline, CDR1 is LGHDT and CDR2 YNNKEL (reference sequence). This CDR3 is CASGTGGDQPQHF. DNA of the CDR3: TGTGCCAGCGGGACAGGGGGCGATCAGCCCCAGCATTTT.

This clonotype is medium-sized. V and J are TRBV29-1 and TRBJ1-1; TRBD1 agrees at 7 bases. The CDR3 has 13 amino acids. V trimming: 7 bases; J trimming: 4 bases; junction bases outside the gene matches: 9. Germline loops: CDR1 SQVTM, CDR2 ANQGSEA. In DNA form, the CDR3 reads TGCAGCGCTGACAGGGACGGGGGCACTGAAGCTTTCTTT. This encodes CSADRDGGTEAFF.

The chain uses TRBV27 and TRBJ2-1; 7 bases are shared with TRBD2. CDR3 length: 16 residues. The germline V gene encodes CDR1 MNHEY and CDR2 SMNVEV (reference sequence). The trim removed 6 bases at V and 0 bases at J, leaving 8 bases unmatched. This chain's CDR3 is CASRQRETSSYNEQFF. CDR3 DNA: TGTGCCAGCAGACAGCGGGAAACTAGCTCCTACAATGAGCAGTTCTTC.

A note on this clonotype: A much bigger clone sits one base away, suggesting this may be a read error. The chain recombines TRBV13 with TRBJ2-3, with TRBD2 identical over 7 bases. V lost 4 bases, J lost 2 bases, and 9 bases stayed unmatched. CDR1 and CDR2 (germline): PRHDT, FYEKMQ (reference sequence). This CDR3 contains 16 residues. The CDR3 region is CASSCQSSGYTDTQYF. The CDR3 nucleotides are TGTGCCAGCAGCTGCCAGAGTAGCGGGTACACAGATACGCAGTATTTT.

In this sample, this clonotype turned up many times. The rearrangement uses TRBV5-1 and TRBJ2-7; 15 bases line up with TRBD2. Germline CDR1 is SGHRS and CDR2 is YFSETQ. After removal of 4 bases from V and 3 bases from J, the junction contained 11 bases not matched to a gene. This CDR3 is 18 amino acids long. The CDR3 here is CASSPGGLAGGQFYEQYF. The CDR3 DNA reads TGCGCCAGCAGCCCGGGGGGACTAGCGGGGGGCCAATTCTACGAGCAGTACTTC.

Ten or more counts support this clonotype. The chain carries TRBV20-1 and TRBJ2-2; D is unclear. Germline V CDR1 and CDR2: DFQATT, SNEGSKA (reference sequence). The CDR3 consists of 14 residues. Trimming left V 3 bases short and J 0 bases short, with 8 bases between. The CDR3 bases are TGCAGTGCTAGGGTGGGGACGAACACCGGGGAGCTGTTTTTT. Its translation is CSARVGTNTGELFF.

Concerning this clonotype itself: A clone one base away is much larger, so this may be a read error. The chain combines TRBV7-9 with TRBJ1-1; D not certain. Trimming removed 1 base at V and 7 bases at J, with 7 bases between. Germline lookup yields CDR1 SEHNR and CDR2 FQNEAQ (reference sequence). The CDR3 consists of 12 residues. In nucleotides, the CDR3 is TGTGCCAGCAGCTTAGGAAAAAGTGAAGCTTTCTTT. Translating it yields CASSLGKSEAFF.

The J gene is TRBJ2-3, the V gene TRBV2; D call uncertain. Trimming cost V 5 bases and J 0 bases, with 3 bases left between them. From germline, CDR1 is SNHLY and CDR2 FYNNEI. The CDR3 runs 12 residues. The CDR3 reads CASSFSTDTQYF. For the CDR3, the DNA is TGTGCCAGCAGTTTTAGCACAGATACGCAGTATTTT.

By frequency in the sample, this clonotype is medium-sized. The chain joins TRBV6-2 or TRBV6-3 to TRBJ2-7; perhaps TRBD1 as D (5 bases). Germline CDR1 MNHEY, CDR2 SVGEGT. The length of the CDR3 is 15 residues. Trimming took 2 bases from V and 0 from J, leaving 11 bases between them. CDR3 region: CASSYPWGTSYEQYF. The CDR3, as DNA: TGTGCCAGCAGTTACCCGTGGGGCACCTCCTACGAGCAGTACTTC.